A single sample is the source of the 12 T cell receptor beta chains below, sequenced in a study of beta chain features in type 1 diabetes. Every isolated RNA sample was fully reverse transcribed, so sequencing captured expressed TCRB transcripts. Sequencing was performed with immunoSEQ multiplex PCR; in TCRdb, only in-frame clones are kept and a portion is missing. The data contain some 230,000 clones, around 9.6% of them seen just once; the ten biggest clones take up just under 0.035%. The sample consisted of naive CD4+ T cells from blood. The origin of the receptors is a woman in her late teens or twenties in good health.

In this sample, this clone turned up a few times. V and J are TRBV10-3 and TRBJ1-2, with D possibly matching TRBD1 (5 bases). Trimming removed 6 bases from V and 0 bases from J, with 11 bases in between. The CDR3 contains 14 residues. CDR1 and CDR2 from the germline V gene are ENHRY and SYGVKD. CDR3 in amino acids: CAIRRQGPNYGYTF. In DNA form, the CDR3 reads TGTGCCATCAGGCGGCAGGGTCCTAACTATGGCTACACCTTC.

The J gene is TRBJ1-1, the V gene TRBV5-6; D remains ambiguous. CDR3 length equals 14 residues. Germline CDR1 and CDR2: SGHDT and YYEEEE. V lost 6 bases and J lost 4, with 16 bases in between. CDR3 in DNA: TGTGCCAGCACCCCGGGGTTCTTAGGCACTGAAGCTTTCTTT. Translation: CASTPGFLGTEAFF.

This clone was found a few times. The chain is built from TRBV5-1 and TRBJ2-3; D unclear. Germline-derived CDR1 and CDR2 are SGHRS and YFSETQ. This CDR3 has 14 residues. Between the trimmed V and J ends, which lost 4 bases and 5 bases, there was a span of 14 bases. The CDR3: CASSLGWFGDTQYF. The CDR3 nucleotides read TGCGCCAGCAGCCTCGGGTGGTTCGGAGATACGCAGTATTTT.

The V and J genes are TRBV19 and TRBJ2-1, with 15 bases lining up with TRBD2. This CDR3 contains 16 residues. Per the germline V gene, CDR1 is LNHDA and CDR2 is SQIVND (reference sequence). The junction had 7 bases not matched to a gene; V was cut back by 6 bases and J by 7 bases. CDR3 loop: CASSSLGTSGRNEQFF. The DNA for the CDR3 is TGTGCCAGTAGCTCCCTTGGGACTAGCGGGAGGAATGAGCAGTTCTTC.

This clone was detected only a few times. The chain uses TRBV7-2 and TRBJ2-1, with TRBD2 as a possible D gene (6 bases). The germline gives CDR1 SGHTA, CDR2 FQGNSA. Trimming pared 1 base from V and 2 bases from J, leaving 15 bases between. The CDR3 has 17 residues. CDR3 region: CASSLGGSGGAYNEQFF. The CDR3 nucleotides are TGTGCCAGCAGCTTAGGGGGATCAGGCGGGGCCTACAATGAGCAGTTCTTC.

This clone occurred a few times. This chain connects TRBV30 to TRBJ1-6; the D gene is possibly TRBD1 (6 bases). CDR1 GTSNPN and CDR2 SVGIG come from the germline V gene (reference sequence). V was shortened by 3 bases and J by 8 bases, with 14 bases between the two germline ends. The CDR3 length is 14 residues. The CDR3 reads CAWREAGAHSPLHF. DNA of the CDR3: TGTGCCTGGAGGGAGGCGGGGGCGCATTCACCCCTCCACTTT. The variable domain in full, completed from reference TRBV30 and TRBJ1-6, reads SQTIHQWPATLVQPVGSPLSLECTVEGTSNPNLYWYRQAAGRGLQLLFYSVGIGQISSEVPQNLSASRPQDRQFILSSKKLLLSDSGFYLCAWREAGAHSPLHFGNGTRLTVT.

The chain is built from TRBV6-1 and TRBJ2-3; 10 positions match TRBD1. The V segment lost 1 base and the J segment 4 bases; nucleotides outside the gene matches: 11. The CDR3 runs to 18 residues. CDR1 and CDR2 from the germline V gene are MNHNS and SASEGT. The CDR3 sequence is CASSEVPPWDRGADTQYF. DNA of the CDR3: TGTGCCAGCAGTGAAGTGCCCCCGTGGGACAGGGGTGCAGATACGCAGTATTTT.

In DNA form, the CDR3 reads TGTGCCAGCAGTGGTGAGGTTAACACTGAAGCTTTCTTT. Its protein product is CASSGEVNTEAFF. The rearrangement uses TRBV2 and TRBJ1-1; D call uncertain. Trimming shortened V by 4 bases and J by 2 bases, and 8 bases separated the two germline ends. The germline V gene encodes CDR1 SNHLY and CDR2 FYNNEI. This CDR3 has 13 amino acids.

This clone has more than one count but fewer than ten. The chain has TRBV27 and TRBJ2-7, with 9 bases identical to TRBD1. From germline, CDR1 is MNHEY and CDR2 SMNVEV (reference sequence). The CDR3 has 15 residues. Trimming at V came to 2 bases and at J to 4 bases, leaving 6 bases not matched to a gene. CDR3 DNA sequence: TGTGCCAGCAGTTTAGAGGGGACAGGGTGGTACGAGCAGTACTTC. Encoded protein: CASSLEGTGWYEQYF.

The chain is built from TRBV11-3 and TRBJ2-2, with a tentative D call TRBD2 (7 bases). This CDR3 is 16 amino acids long. The germline CDR1 and CDR2 sequences are SGHNT and YENEEA. The V end lost 1 base, the J end lost 4 bases, and 13 bases lay between the germline ends. As DNA, the CDR3 is TGTGCCAGCAGCTTAGGGGGGGGCCGGATCACCGGGGAGCTGTTTTTT. It is translated as CASSLGGGRITGELFF. The full variable domain, in which reference TRBV11-3 and TRBJ2-2 provide the parts outside the CDR3, is EAGVVQSPRYKIIEKKQPVAFWCNPISGHNTLYWYLQNLGQGPELLIRYENEEAVDDSQLPKDRFSAERLKGVDSTLKIQPAELGDSAVYLCASSLGGGRITGELFFGEGSRLTVL.

This clone was seen a few times. This rearrangement joins TRBV2 to TRBJ2-1; 9 nucleotides agree with TRBD2. The V and J ends lost 9 bases and 8 bases, in that order; junction bases with no gene match: 5. In germline, CDR1 is SNHLY, CDR2 FYNNEI. The CDR3 covers 12 residues. The CDR3 DNA sequence: TGTGCCAGGCGGGGGGGGCTCGATGAGCAGTTCTTC. Amino acid sequence: CARRGGLDEQFF.

V is TRBV14 and J is TRBJ2-7, with 8 positions matching TRBD1. With 3 bases clipped from V and 3 bases from J, the junction kept 28 bases outside the gene matches. The CDR3 covers 22 residues. Germline V lookup: CDR1 SGHDN, CDR2 FVKESK. The CDR3 sequence is CASSHLGWTGKIDNGRIYEQYF. CDR3 nucleotide sequence: TGTGCCAGCAGCCACCTCGGCTGGACAGGGAAGATAGACAACGGGAGAATCTACGAGCAGTACTTC.